This TCR beta chain was identified in a study of T cell responses to AZD1222 COVID-19 vaccine. Findings and caveats of the study: Regions 160-218 and 743-854 held dominance among vaccine-associated CD4 TCRs, which spanned spike. Spike-specific TCR repertoires showed rising breadth and depth after two AZD1222 doses. Within unmutated variant regions lay the reported targets of nearly half of spike-specific TCRs. Clonal diversity was possibly underestimated, and the donors were mostly white British, with more females.

Comments on this clone: No antigen is known for it.

Some clones are missing from TCRdb's copy, which holds only in-frame ones; the method was immunoSEQ multiplex PCR. The table includes about 140,000 clones, 70% to 90% detected once. The sample consisted of peripheral blood, taken on day 0 of AZD1222 vaccination. The sequence was obtained from an adult in good health.

The CDR3, as DNA: TGTGCCAGCAGTTATTTGGGCGAGGCAGATACGCAGTATTTT. Translating gives CASSYLGEADTQYF. The gene calls are TRBV6-5 and TRBJ2-3; no definite D call. Germline assignment: CDR1 MNHEY and CDR2 SVGAGI. CDR3 length: 14 amino acids. V was trimmed by 3 bases and J by 4 bases, leaving 11 bases between them.